This T cell receptor (beta chain) derives from a study of blood T cell repertoires in COVID-19. Study-level background: The study drew acute and convalescent COVID-19 samples from the United States, Italy and Spain. Sources were T cells, B-cell-depleted T cells, or PBMCs; the material itself was cDNA or gDNA.

V lost 7 bases and J lost 7, with 20 bases in between. The CDR3 has 14 residues. Germline V gene lookup returns CDR1 SNHLY and CDR2 FYNNEI. In the original workflow: By means of reference gene primer amplification, nucleated cell counts were estimated. Libraries were prepared by immunoSEQ multiplex PCR; TCRdb keeps only in-frame clonotypes and omits some of them. The V and J calls and the clone size are those of that table, but D and trimming were determined from the DNA. Of approximately 190,000 clones listed, roughly 86% are singletons. The chain employs TRBV2 and TRBJ2-7; D is perhaps TRBD1 (5 bases). The sequencing input was peripheral blood. The receptor was derived from a woman aged 70-85 years with active or convalescent COVID-19. CDR3 bases: TGTGCCAGCACCATGAGGACATCCATGGGGGAGCAGTACTTC. Its translation is CASTMRTSMGEQYF.